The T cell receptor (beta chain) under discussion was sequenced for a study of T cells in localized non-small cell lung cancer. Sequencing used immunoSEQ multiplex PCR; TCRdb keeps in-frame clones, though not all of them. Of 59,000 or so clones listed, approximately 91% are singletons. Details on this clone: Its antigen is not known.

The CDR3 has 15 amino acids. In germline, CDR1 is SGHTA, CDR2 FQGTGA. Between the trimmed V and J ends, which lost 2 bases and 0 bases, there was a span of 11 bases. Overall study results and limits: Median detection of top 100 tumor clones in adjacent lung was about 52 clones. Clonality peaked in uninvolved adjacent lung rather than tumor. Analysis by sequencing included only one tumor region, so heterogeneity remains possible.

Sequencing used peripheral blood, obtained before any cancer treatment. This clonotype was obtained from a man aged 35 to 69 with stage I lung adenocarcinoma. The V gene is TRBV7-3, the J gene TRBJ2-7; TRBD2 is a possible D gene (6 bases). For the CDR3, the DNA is TGTGCCAGCAGCTTAGGGGCGGGAAGCTCCTACGAGCAGTACTTC. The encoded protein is CASSLGAGSSYEQYF.